This note documents a single TCR beta chain sequence. Its antigen is unknown. Other DNA sequences in the sample encode the same CDR3. From germline, CDR1 is SGHAT and CDR2 FQDESV (reference sequence). This CDR3 spans 12 amino acids. V shed 1 base and J shed 3 bases, with 4 bases lying between them. The sample originates from a study of shared clonotypes between healthy human individuals. Study-wide results and limits: A handful of donors showed sharing of around 5.3% of naive CD4 clonotypes.

Produced via immunoSEQ multiplex PCR; TCRdb's table is partial and in-frame only. Of 1,100,000 or so clones in the sample, 78% were seen once. The chain recombines TRBV11-1 with TRBJ2-7, with D unresolved. Sequencing was done on a sample of memory CD4+ T cells from PBMCs. The subset denotes: CD45RA-negative fraction. This sequence was found in a man between 18 and 35 years old in good health. Some clones in this sample may be carry-over from other donors' samples. CDR3: CASSLEGYEQYF. CDR3 bases: TGTGCCAGCAGCTTAGAGGGCTACGAGCAGTACTTC.